These 29 T cell receptor beta chains share one sample of origin, sequenced in a study of cytomegalovirus exposure and HLA in healthy donors. 13 Jbeta primers and 60 Vbeta primers were used for the PCR. Repertoires were generated with immunoSEQ multiplex PCR, while TCRdb's copy carries only in-frame clones and drops some. This sample's clone table lists around 130,000 clones. The sequenced sample was PBMCs. These receptors all stem from a woman in her forties in good health and CMV-seronegative.

The chain joins TRBV5-5 to TRBJ2-3; 14 bases match TRBD2. V lost 2 bases and J lost 9; bases outside the gene matches: 5. Germline CDR1 reads SGHKS; CDR2 reads YYEKEE (reference sequence). CDR3 length: 15 residues. The CDR3 bases are TGTGCCAGCAGCTTCGAGACTAGCGGGGGGGCAACGCAGTATTTT. This translates into CASSFETSGGATQYF.

This rearrangement joins TRBV6-8 to TRBJ1-5, with 7 bases that match TRBD1. CDR3 size: 18 residues. Germline assignment: CDR1 MNHGY and CDR2 SAAAGT. V dropped 4 bases and J dropped 0; count of bases not matched to a gene: 12. The CDR3 spells CASSSRWGQTYSNQPQHF. CDR3 nucleotides: TGTGCCAGCAGTTCCCGGTGGGGACAGACATATAGCAATCAGCCCCAGCATTTT.

The J gene is TRBJ1-2, the V gene TRBV6-1, with 8 bases fitting TRBD1. This CDR3 has 13 amino acids. Looked up from germline, CDR1 is MNHNS and CDR2 is SASEGT. The J segment lost 7 bases and the V segment lost 3 bases, leaving 4 bases of the junction unmatched. The CDR3 region is CASSDRGPVGYTF. As DNA, the CDR3 is TGTGCCAGCAGTGACAGGGGGCCGGTTGGCTACACCTTC.

The V call is TRBV6-5, the J call TRBJ2-7; TRBD2 aligns across 8 bases. Per germline, CDR1 MNHEY and CDR2 SVGAGI. The CDR3 runs 14 residues. The trim removed 2 bases at V and 4 bases at J, leaving 4 bases unmatched. In nucleotides, the CDR3 is TGTGCCAGCAGTTACCGGGCTAGCGGGTACGAGCAGTACGTC. It encodes CASSYRASGYEQYV.

The chain couples TRBV15 to TRBJ2-7; D possibly corresponds to TRBD2 (6 bases). CDR1 and CDR2 from the germline V gene are LNHNV and YYDKDF (reference sequence). This CDR3 region has 15 residues. V was trimmed by 0 bases and J by 2 bases, leaving 11 bases between them. The CDR3 region has the DNA TGTGCCACCAGCAGAGATCTGGGGGGTCCCTACGAGCAGTACTTC. Encoded protein: CATSRDLGGPYEQYF.

CDR3 sequence: CASSYTGKNTEAFF. CDR3 DNA: TGTGCCAGCAGTTACACAGGGAAGAACACTGAAGCTTTCTTT. The chain employs TRBV6-6 and TRBJ1-1, with D perhaps TRBD1 (6 bases). Trimming stripped 2 bases from V and 1 base from J, with 8 bases between. The CDR3 totals 14 residues. CDR1 is MNHNY and CDR2 is SVGAGI in the germline V gene (reference sequence).

This chain uses TRBV7-9 with TRBJ2-5; 7 bases fit TRBD1. The CDR3 has 15 amino acids. The trim removed 5 bases at V and 2 bases at J, leaving 8 bases unmatched. Germline V gives CDR1 SEHNR, CDR2 FQNEAQ (reference sequence). The CDR3 loop is CASSPDRTGQETQYF. The CDR3 DNA sequence: TGTGCCAGCAGCCCCGACCGGACAGGTCAAGAGACCCAGTACTTC.

The chain joins TRBV5-1 to TRBJ2-3; TRBD2 is a possible D gene (5 bases). V gave up 4 bases and J gave up 0 bases, with 15 bases separating them. The length of the CDR3 is 16 residues. In germline, CDR1 is SGHRS, CDR2 YFSETQ. For the CDR3, the DNA is TGCGCCAGCAGCCGGACTGTCTCCACTAGCACAGATACGCAGTATTTT. This gives the protein CASSRTVSTSTDTQYF.

The chain carries TRBV10-3 and TRBJ2-5, with D perhaps TRBD2 (6 bases). CDR1 is ENHRY, CDR2 SYGVKD, per germline. This CDR3 is built from 14 residues. V was trimmed by 5 bases and J by 4 bases, leaving 14 bases between them. The CDR3, as DNA: TGTGCCATCAGTACACCGGGACTCGGAGAGACCCAGTACTTC. Translating it yields CAISTPGLGETQYF.

A remark on this clone: The sample has other DNA sequences that encode this CDR3 too. The CDR3 region has the DNA TGTGCCAGTACCCCCGCGGGGGAAAACATTCAGTACTTC. The encoded protein is CASTPAGENIQYF. The chain couples TRBV19 to TRBJ2-4; 7 bases match TRBD2. Germline CDR1 and CDR2: LNHDA and SQIVND (reference sequence). Trimming at V came to 7 bases and at J to 5 bases, leaving 5 bases not matched to a gene. The CDR3 totals 13 residues. The complete variable domain, with remaining parts taken from reference TRBV19 and TRBJ2-4, reads DGGITQSPKYLFRKEGQNVTLSCEQNLNHDAMYWYRQDPGQGLRLIYYSQIVNDFQKGDIAEGYSVSREKKESFPLTVTSAQKNPTAFYLCASTPAGENIQYFGAGTRLSVL.

The V and J genes are TRBV6-1 and TRBJ1-2, with 9 bases aligning to TRBD1. The germline V gene has CDR1 MNHNS and CDR2 SASEGT. The CDR3 spans 15 residues. V gave up 4 bases and J gave up 5 bases; unmatched junction bases: 8. CDR3 sequence: CASSGPGTGLYGYTF. In DNA form, the CDR3 reads TGTGCCAGCAGTGGGCCCGGGACAGGGCTTTATGGCTACACCTTC.

This sequence joins TRBV23-1 and TRBJ1-6; TRBD1 matches 7 bases. TRBV23-1 is classed as an ORF, of uncertain function. Trimming cost V 4 bases and J 7 bases; bases outside gene matches: 4. The CDR3 extends over 14 amino acids. The CDR3 loop is CASSRTGGNSPLHF. The CDR3 nucleotides read TGCGCCAGCAGTCGGACAGGAGGCAATTCACCCCTCCACTTT.

Comments on this clone: The identical CDR3 is also encoded by other nucleotide sequences in the sample. J is TRBJ2-5 and V is TRBV5-4, with 7 bases matching TRBD1. Germline CDR1 reads SGHNT; CDR2 reads YYREEE (reference sequence). The trim removed 3 bases at V and 2 bases at J, leaving 4 bases unmatched. The CDR3 length is 14 residues. CDR3 sequence (DNA): TGTGCCAGCAGCTCAAGGGACAGACAAGAGACCCAGTACTTC. Translating it yields CASSSRDRQETQYF.

The V and J genes are TRBV7-8 and TRBJ1-2, with a tentative D call TRBD1 (6 bases). The CDR3 runs to 13 residues. Deletions cut 1 base from V and 4 bases from J, with 7 bases between. Germline values: CDR1 SGHVS, CDR2 FQNEAQ. The CDR3 sequence is CASSLDRVYGYTF. The CDR3 DNA follows: TGTGCCAGCAGCTTAGACAGGGTCTATGGCTACACCTTC. Full variable domain (missing parts from reference TRBV7-8 and TRBJ1-2): GAGVSQSPRYKVAKRGQDVALRCDPISGHVSLFWYQQALGQGPEFLTYFQNEAQLDKSGLPSDRFFAERPEGSVSTLKIQRTQQEDSAVYLCASSLDRVYGYTFGSGTRLTVV.

The chain uses TRBV28 and TRBJ1-2, with a weak D call TRBD1 (6 bases). This CDR3 is 14 amino acids long. Germline CDR1 is MDHEN and CDR2 is SYDVKM. Between the trimmed V and J ends, which lost 1 base and 8 bases, there was a span of 14 bases. The CDR3: CASSLSPGEGGYTF. CDR3 in DNA: TGTGCCAGCAGTTTATCGCCAGGGGAGGGAGGCTACACCTTC.

V and J are TRBV5-4 and TRBJ1-3; tentative D call: TRBD1 (5 bases). CDR1 and CDR2 from the germline V gene are SGHNT and YYREEE (reference sequence). Trimming removed 4 bases from V and 2 bases from J, with 13 bases in between. This CDR3 comprises 15 residues. DNA for the CDR3: TGTGCCAGCAGCCCGCGGGGGGGAACTGGAAACACCATATATTTT. Residues: CASSPRGGTGNTIYF.

This sequence joins TRBV6-5 and TRBJ1-1, with 9 positions matching TRBD1. Losses at the gene ends were 5 bases for V and 3 bases for J; bases not matched to a gene: 7. The CDR3 is 15 amino acids. Germline V gives CDR1 MNHEY, CDR2 SVGAGI. CDR3 nucleotides: TGTGCCAGCAGTACAGGACAGGGGAAGCACACTGAAGCTTTCTTT. Translation gives CASSTGQGKHTEAFF.

The V call is TRBV7-9, the J call TRBJ1-5; a possible D gene is TRBD1 (6 bases). In germline, CDR1 is SEHNR, CDR2 FQNEAQ (reference sequence). CDR3 length: 14 residues. Trimming removed 4 bases from V and 4 bases from J, with 11 bases in between. The CDR3 DNA reads TGTGCCAGCAGCTCCTTACAGGGTAATCAGCCCCAGCATTTT. It specifies CASSSLQGNQPQHF.

J is TRBJ2-3 and V is TRBV5-1, with 8 positions matching TRBD2. V was clipped by 2 bases and J by 9 bases; unmatched bases: 8. Germline loops: CDR1 SGHRS, CDR2 YFSETQ. This CDR3 is 14 amino acids long. The CDR3 is CASSLSGGRETQYF. CDR3 bases: TGCGCCAGCAGCTTAAGCGGGGGAAGGGAAACGCAGTATTTT.

The V gene is TRBV28, the J gene TRBJ1-2; tentative D call: TRBD1 (5 bases). Trimming removed 1 base from V and 8 bases from J, with 14 bases in between. Germline values: CDR1 MDHEN, CDR2 SYDVKM. The CDR3 runs to 14 residues. For the CDR3, the DNA is TGTGCCAGCAGTTTATCGGCAGGGAGGGGAGGCTACACCTTC. Its translation: CASSLSAGRGGYTF.

J is TRBJ1-1 and V is TRBV5-1; 9 bases fit TRBD1. This CDR3 is 16 amino acids long. Trimming took 3 bases from V and 2 from J; bases not matched to a gene: 8. CDR1 and CDR2 (germline): SGHRS, YFSETQ. This chain's CDR3 is CASSWTGTGSNTEAFF. The CDR3 nucleotides read TGCGCCAGCAGCTGGACCGGGACAGGGTCTAACACTGAAGCTTTCTTT.

The rearrangement uses TRBV29-1 and TRBJ1-1; D remains ambiguous. The germline gives CDR1 SQVTM, CDR2 ANQGSEA. This CDR3 spans 13 amino acids. Trimming pared 6 bases from V and 0 bases from J, leaving 11 bases between. The CDR3 nucleotides read TGCAGCGTCCGCACAGCATTGAACACTGAAGCTTTCTTT. Its translation is CSVRTALNTEAFF.

V usage is TRBV19 and J usage is TRBJ1-2; D remains unclear. Germline values: CDR1 LNHDA, CDR2 SQIVND (reference sequence). V lost 0 bases and J lost 1, with 9 bases in between. This CDR3 is 15 amino acids long. The CDR3 nucleotides read TGTGCCAGTAGTATAGACGGCAGACATAACTATGGCTACACCTTC. It is translated as CASSIDGRHNYGYTF.

V and J are TRBV7-8 and TRBJ1-5; no reliable D call. CDR1 and CDR2 (germline): SGHVS, FQNEAQ. Trimming removed 2 bases at V and 2 bases at J, with 13 bases between. The CDR3 has 16 residues. The CDR3 DNA sequence: TGTGCCAGCAGCTTATTACGGGGTGAGGGCAATCAGCCCCAGCATTTT. It translates to CASSLLRGEGNQPQHF.

This sequence joins TRBV7-9 and TRBJ2-1; 7 bases align to TRBD1. The CDR3 length is 14 residues. Trimming cost V 4 bases and J 8 bases; bases outside gene matches: 8. Germline V gives CDR1 SEHNR, CDR2 FQNEAQ (reference sequence). CDR3 nucleotides: TGTGCCAGCAGCTCCTCGACAGGGAAGGATGAGCAGTTCTTC. This gives the protein CASSSSTGKDEQFF.

The V gene is TRBV6-1, the J gene TRBJ1-1, with D perhaps matching TRBD1 (6 bases). V lost 10 bases and J 1 base, leaving 16 bases between the germline ends. This CDR3 comprises 14 residues. Germline V CDR1 and CDR2: MNHNS, SASEGT. In DNA form, the CDR3 reads TGTGCCACCCTAGGACCAGGGGCGAACACTGAAGCTTTCTTT. It is translated as CATLGPGANTEAFF.

This sequence joins TRBV5-4 and TRBJ1-1; 9 positions match TRBD1. CDR1 SGHNT and CDR2 YYREEE come from the germline V gene (reference sequence). CDR3 length: 14 amino acids. V lost 4 bases and J lost 5; bases outside the gene matches: 6. CDR3 in amino acids: CASSERDRETEAFF. The CDR3 DNA is TGTGCCAGCAGCGAAAGGGACAGGGAGACTGAAGCTTTCTTT.

The chain uses TRBV7-3 and TRBJ1-6, with D tentatively TRBD1 (5 bases). The CDR3 totals 14 residues. Germline V gene sequence: CDR1 SGHTA, CDR2 FQGTGA. Trimming pared 2 bases from V and 7 bases from J, leaving 9 bases between. CDR3 DNA sequence: TGTGCCAGCAGCTTAGGTGGGGCGAATTCACCCCTCCACTTT. It specifies CASSLGGANSPLHF.

The chain joins TRBV19 to TRBJ2-5; weak D call: TRBD2 (6 bases). There are 13 residues in the CDR3. V lost 7 bases and J lost 1, with 10 bases in between. Looked up from germline, CDR1 is LNHDA and CDR2 is SQIVND (reference sequence). The CDR3 loop reads CASNSGVQETQYF. The CDR3 DNA reads TGTGCCAGTAACTCGGGGGTCCAAGAGACCCAGTACTTC. The full variable domain, its missing parts supplied by reference TRBV19 and TRBJ2-5, is DGGITQSPKYLFRKEGQNVTLSCEQNLNHDAMYWYRQDPGQGLRLIYYSQIVNDFQKGDIAEGYSVSREKKESFPLTVTSAQKNPTAFYLCASNSGVQETQYFGPGTRLLVL.